Shown below are 2 T cell receptor beta chains from a single sample sequenced in a study of T-cell reconstitution after alpha-beta-depleted transplantation in children. Unique molecular identifiers featured in how the TCRbeta library was prepared. TCRdb used MiXCR to reprocess the PCR reads, holding one entry per CDR3 protein. The sample consists of 500,000 or so distinct CDR3 sequences, about 10% of them appearing once. This sample comprised PBMCs, mostly from graft donor cells, obtained 180 days after TCRalphabeta/CD19-depleted stem cell transplant. Receptors originate from a female patient between 2 and 15 years old who had a stem cell transplant for aplastic anemia, so the T cells may come from the graft donor.

This clonotype was seen a handful of times. The chain joins TRBV27 to TRBJ1-4; possibly TRBD1 for D (5 bases). The CDR3 is made up of 16 amino acids. V lost 6 bases and J lost 8, with 22 bases in between. CDR1 and CDR2 from the germline V gene are MNHEY and SMNVEV (reference sequence). In nucleotides, the CDR3 is TGTGCCAGCAGCCATCTTCCGGGGCCGGCAGCAGAAAAACTGTTTTTT. Its protein is CASSHLPGPAAEKLFF.

The chain has TRBV25-1 and TRBJ2-1; 11 nucleotides line up with TRBD2. After removal of 6 bases from V and 2 bases from J, the junction contained 6 bases not matched to a gene. The CDR3 is made up of 16 amino acids. CDR1 and CDR2 (germline): MGHDK, SYGVNS. The CDR3 coding sequence is TGTGCCAGCAGCCCTCTACTAGCGGGAGCCTACAATGAGCAGTTCTTC. It encodes CASSPLLAGAYNEQFF.